These T cell receptor beta chains were read from a single sample in a study of blood T cell repertoires in COVID-19. Method: immunoSEQ multiplex PCR; TCRdb's copy keeps in-frame clones and lacks some. This table holds 150,000 to 200,000 clones, 87% found once. Sequencing used peripheral blood. The origin of the receptors is a man between 18 and 29 years old with active or convalescent COVID-19. CDR3s include the opening cysteine and the closing phenylalanine or tryptophan. A D gene is named only where the DNA matches it firmly. The listing skips clone size in some rows; elsewhere it reads once, few, many or a size class.

cdr3_nt: TGTGCCAGCAGCCAAGACAAGATTTCGACTAGAAACCGTCCGAAGAGCTCCTACAATGAGCAGTTCTTC
cdr3_aa: CASSQDKISTRNRPKSSYNEQFF
j_call: TRBJ2-1
clone_size: once
v_call: TRBV3-1/TRBV3-2
d_call: NA

cdr3_nt: TGTGCCAGCAGCCAAGAGGGACCGGGCCGGGGGTTGCGAGGGGCCAACGTCCTGACTTTC
cdr3_aa: CASSQEGPGRGLRGANVLTF
j_call: TRBJ2-6
clone_size: once
v_call: TRBV4-2
d_call: NA

cdr3_nt: TGCGCCAGCAGGGTGCGGGGGGCAGGACAGCCCCAGCATTTT
cdr3_aa: CASRVRGAGQPQHF
j_call: TRBJ1-5
clone_size: NA
v_call: TRBV10-2
d_call: NA

cdr3_nt: TGTGCCAGCAGCGTAGCTAGCGGGGGAGCCTACGAGCAGTACTTC
cdr3_aa: CASSVASGGAYEQYF
j_call: TRBJ2-7
clone_size: NA
v_call: TRBV9
d_call: TRBD2

cdr3_nt: TGTGCCAGTAGTATAGAGGGACAGGCTGGAAACACCATATATTTT
cdr3_aa: CASSIEGQAGNTIYF
j_call: TRBJ1-3
clone_size: NA
v_call: TRBV19
d_call: TRBD1

cdr3_nt: TGTGCCAGCAGCGGTGGGACAGGGTACACTGAAGCTTTCTTT
cdr3_aa: CASSGGTGYTEAFF
j_call: TRBJ1-1
clone_size: few
v_call: TRBV9
d_call: TRBD1

cdr3_nt: TGTGCCACCAGTGATCTAGCGGGAGGGAGGAATGAGCAGTTCTTC
cdr3_aa: CATSDLAGGRNEQFF
j_call: TRBJ2-1
clone_size: NA
v_call: TRBV24-1
d_call: TRBD2

cdr3_nt: TGTGCCAGCCTGACTAGCGGGGAAGAGACCCAGTACTTC
cdr3_aa: CASLTSGEETQYF
j_call: TRBJ2-5
clone_size: NA
v_call: TRBV7-9
d_call: TRBD2

cdr3_nt: TGCGCCAGCATGCTATTGCCGGGACAGACCTACGAGCAGTACTTC
cdr3_aa: CASMLLPGQTYEQYF
j_call: TRBJ2-7
clone_size: NA
v_call: TRBV5-1
d_call: TRBD1

cdr3_nt: TGTGCCAGCAGCCTGTCAGGGGTCAATCAGCCCCAGCATTTT
cdr3_aa: CASSLSGVNQPQHF
j_call: TRBJ1-5
clone_size: NA
v_call: TRBV27
d_call: NA

cdr3_nt: TGTGCCAGCAGTCGACAGGGGCAAATGAGCGCAGATACGCAGTATTTT
cdr3_aa: CASSRQGQMSADTQYF
j_call: TRBJ2-3
clone_size: NA
v_call: TRBV6-6
d_call: TRBD1

cdr3_nt: TGCGCCAGCAGCGGTAACTTGGTGAACACTGAAGCTTTCTTT
cdr3_aa: CASSGNLVNTEAFF
j_call: TRBJ1-1
clone_size: NA
v_call: TRBV5-1
d_call: NA

cdr3_nt: TGTGCCAGCAGCGGACTAGCGGGGGGGGCAAATGAGCAGTTCTTC
cdr3_aa: CASSGLAGGANEQFF
j_call: TRBJ2-1
clone_size: few
v_call: TRBV3-1/TRBV3-2
d_call: TRBD2

cdr3_nt: TGTGCCAGCAGCCCAACAGGGTTGCGCAATCAGCCCCAGCATTTT
cdr3_aa: CASSPTGLRNQPQHF
j_call: TRBJ1-5
clone_size: once
v_call: TRBV3-1/TRBV3-2
d_call: NA

cdr3_nt: TGTGCCAGCAAAGCGGGCTCGACCCGTGGGGAGCTGTTTTTT
cdr3_aa: CASKAGSTRGELFF
j_call: TRBJ2-2
clone_size: NA
v_call: TRBV2
d_call: NA

cdr3_nt: TGTGCCAGCATCTCACAGGGGGTGGATGGCACTGAAGCTTTCTTT
cdr3_aa: CASISQGVDGTEAFF
j_call: TRBJ1-1
clone_size: NA
v_call: TRBV28
d_call: TRBD1

cdr3_nt: TGTGCCAGCACCCCCCGGGCCGGGGAGCTGTTTTTT
cdr3_aa: CASTPRAGELFF
j_call: TRBJ2-2
clone_size: NA
v_call: TRBV6-5
d_call: NA

cdr3_nt: TGTGCCAGCAGCTTGGGGTCCCTAACAGATACGCAGTATTTT
cdr3_aa: CASSLGSLTDTQYF
j_call: TRBJ2-3
clone_size: NA
v_call: TRBV5-6
d_call: NA

cdr3_nt: TGTGCCAGCAGCCTCCCGCTAGCGGGACTATCCTACGAGCAGTACTTC
cdr3_aa: CASSLPLAGLSYEQYF
j_call: TRBJ2-7
clone_size: NA
v_call: TRBV11-3
d_call: TRBD2

cdr3_nt: TGTGCCAGAAGCCCCCAGATACAACAGGGGGCTGGAGGCTACACCTTC
cdr3_aa: CARSPQIQQGAGGYTF
j_call: TRBJ1-2
clone_size: NA
v_call: TRBV5-3
d_call: TRBD1

cdr3_nt: TGCGCCAGCAGCGGGACTGGGAACACCGGGGAGCTGTTTTTT
cdr3_aa: CASSGTGNTGELFF
j_call: TRBJ2-2
clone_size: NA
v_call: TRBV10-1
d_call: NA

cdr3_nt: TGTGCCAGCAGCCAACGGGGGGCGCCTGGCAATGAGCAGTTCTTC
cdr3_aa: CASSQRGAPGNEQFF
j_call: TRBJ2-1
clone_size: NA
v_call: TRBV3-1/TRBV3-2
d_call: NA

cdr3_nt: TGTGCCACCGGAACGGGACAGCCTAGCACAGATACGCAGTATTTT
cdr3_aa: CATGTGQPSTDTQYF
j_call: TRBJ2-3
clone_size: NA
v_call: TRBV24-1
d_call: TRBD1

cdr3_nt: TGCAGTGCTGAGGGGACAGCTGAAGCTTTCTTT
cdr3_aa: CSAEGTAEAFF
j_call: TRBJ1-1
clone_size: NA
v_call: TRBV20-1
d_call: TRBD1

cdr3_nt: TGTGCCAGTTACGTAGGGAGTTGGGTGGATACTGAAGCTTTCTTT
cdr3_aa: CASYVGSWVDTEAFF
j_call: TRBJ1-1
clone_size: once
v_call: TRBV2
d_call: NA